This TCR beta chain emerged from a study of cytomegalovirus exposure and HLA in healthy donors. Points from the study as a whole: Sequencing probably produced one cluster of sequence variants that were highly shared. Across donors, most TCRs were seen rarely, yet some public ones were widespread.

The primer mix had 60 Vbeta and 13 Jbeta primers. The assay was immunoSEQ multiplex PCR, and TCRdb's table has in-frame clones only and misses some. Here the sample spans fewer than 200,000 clones, about 78% being singletons. Comment on this clone: Its antigen remains unidentified.

Nominally healthy donors provided the samples, though records likely missed some immune exposures. Germline V gene sequence: CDR1 SGHRS, CDR2 YFSETQ. Trimming removed 2 bases at V and 1 base at J, with 9 bases between. CDR3 length equals 14 residues. This TCR was sampled from a man aged 35-49 years in good health and CMV-seronegative. The sample comprised PBMCs. The chain employs TRBV5-1 and TRBJ1-1, with no clear D. The CDR3 DNA follows: TGCGCCAGCAGCTTCGTGACGGGGAACACTGAAGCTTTCTTT. The encoded protein is CASSFVTGNTEAFF.